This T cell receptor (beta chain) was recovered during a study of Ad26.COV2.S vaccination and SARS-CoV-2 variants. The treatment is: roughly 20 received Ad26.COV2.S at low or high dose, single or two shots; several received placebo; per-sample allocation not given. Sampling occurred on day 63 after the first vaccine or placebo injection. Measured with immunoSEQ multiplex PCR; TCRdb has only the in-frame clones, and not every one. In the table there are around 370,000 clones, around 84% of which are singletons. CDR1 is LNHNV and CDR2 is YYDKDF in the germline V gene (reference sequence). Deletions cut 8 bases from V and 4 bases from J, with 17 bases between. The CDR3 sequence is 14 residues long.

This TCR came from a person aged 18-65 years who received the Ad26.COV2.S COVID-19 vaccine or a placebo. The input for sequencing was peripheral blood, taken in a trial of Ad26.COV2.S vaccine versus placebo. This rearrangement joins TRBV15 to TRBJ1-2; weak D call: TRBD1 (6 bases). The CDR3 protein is CATAPLDRGYGYTF. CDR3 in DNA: TGTGCCACCGCTCCCCTGGACAGAGGCTATGGCTACACCTTC. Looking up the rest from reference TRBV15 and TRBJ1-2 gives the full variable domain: DAMVIQNPRYQVTQFGKPVTLSCSQTLNHNVMYWYQQKSSQAPKLLFHYYDKDFNNEADTPDNFQSRRPNTSFCFLDIRSPGLGDTAMYLCATAPLDRGYGYTFGSGTRLTVV.